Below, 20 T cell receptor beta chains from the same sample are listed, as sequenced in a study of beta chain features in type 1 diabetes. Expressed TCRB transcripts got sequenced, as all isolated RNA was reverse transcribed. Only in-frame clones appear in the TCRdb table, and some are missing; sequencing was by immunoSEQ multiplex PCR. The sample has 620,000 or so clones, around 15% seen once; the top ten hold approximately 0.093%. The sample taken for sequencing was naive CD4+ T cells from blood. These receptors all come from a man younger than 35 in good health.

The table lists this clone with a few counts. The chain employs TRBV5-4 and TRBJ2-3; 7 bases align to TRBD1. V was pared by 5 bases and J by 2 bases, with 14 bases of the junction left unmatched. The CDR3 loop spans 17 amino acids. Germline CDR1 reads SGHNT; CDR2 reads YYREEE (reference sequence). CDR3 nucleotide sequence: TGTGCCAGCAGGCGGCTCACACAGGGGTGGGACACAGATACGCAGTATTTT. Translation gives CASRRLTQGWDTDTQYF.

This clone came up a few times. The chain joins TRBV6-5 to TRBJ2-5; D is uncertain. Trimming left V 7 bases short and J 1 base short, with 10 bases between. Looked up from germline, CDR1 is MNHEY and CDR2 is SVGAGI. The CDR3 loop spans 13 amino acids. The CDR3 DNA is TGTGCCAGCACTAGACGGGTCCAAGAGACCCAGTACTTC. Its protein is CASTRRVQETQYF.

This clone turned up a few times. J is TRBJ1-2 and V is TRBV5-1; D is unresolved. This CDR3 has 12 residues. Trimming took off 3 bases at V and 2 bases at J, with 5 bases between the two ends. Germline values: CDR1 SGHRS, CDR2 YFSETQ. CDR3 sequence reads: CASSSNNYGYTF. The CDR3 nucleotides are TGCGCCAGCAGCTCCAACAACTATGGCTACACCTTC. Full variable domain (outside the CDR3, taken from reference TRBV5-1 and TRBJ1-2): KAGVTQTPRYLIKTRGQQVTLSCSPISGHRSVSWYQQTPGQGLQFLFEYFSETQRNKGNFPGRFSGRQFSNSRSEMNVSTLELGDSALYLCASSSNNYGYTFGSGTRLTVV.

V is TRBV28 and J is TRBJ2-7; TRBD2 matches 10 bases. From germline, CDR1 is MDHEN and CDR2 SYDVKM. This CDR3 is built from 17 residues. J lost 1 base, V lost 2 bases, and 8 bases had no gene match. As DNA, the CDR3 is TGTGCCAGCAGTTTACAGTCTAGCGGGGGAACGTCCTACGAGCAGTACTTC. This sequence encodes CASSLQSSGGTSYEQYF.

In DNA form, the CDR3 reads TGTGCCAGCACTCAAAGGAGGGCAGCTAACTATGGCTACACCTTC. This gives the protein CASTQRRAANYGYTF. The chain joins TRBV2 to TRBJ1-2; no clear D gene. V was cut by 7 bases and J by 0 bases, with 15 bases left in between. The germline V gene has CDR1 SNHLY and CDR2 FYNNEI. This CDR3 comprises 15 residues.

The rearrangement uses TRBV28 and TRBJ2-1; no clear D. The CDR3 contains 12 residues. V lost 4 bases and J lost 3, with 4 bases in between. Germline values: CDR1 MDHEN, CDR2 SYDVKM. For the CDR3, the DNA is TGTGCCAGCAGTTCCCGCTACAATGAGCAGTTCTTC. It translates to CASSSRYNEQFF.

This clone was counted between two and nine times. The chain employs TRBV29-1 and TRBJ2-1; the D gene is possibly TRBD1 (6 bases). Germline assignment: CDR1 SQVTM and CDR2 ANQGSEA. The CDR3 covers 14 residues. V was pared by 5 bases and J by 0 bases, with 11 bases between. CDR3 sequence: CSVSQGSSYNEQFF. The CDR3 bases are TGCAGCGTTTCTCAGGGGAGCTCCTACAATGAGCAGTTCTTC.

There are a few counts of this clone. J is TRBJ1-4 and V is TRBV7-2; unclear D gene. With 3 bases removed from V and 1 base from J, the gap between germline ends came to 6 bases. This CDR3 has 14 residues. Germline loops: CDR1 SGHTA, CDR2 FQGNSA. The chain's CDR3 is CASSLGRTNEKLFF. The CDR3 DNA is TGTGCCAGCAGCTTGGGGAGAACTAATGAAAAACTGTTTTTT.

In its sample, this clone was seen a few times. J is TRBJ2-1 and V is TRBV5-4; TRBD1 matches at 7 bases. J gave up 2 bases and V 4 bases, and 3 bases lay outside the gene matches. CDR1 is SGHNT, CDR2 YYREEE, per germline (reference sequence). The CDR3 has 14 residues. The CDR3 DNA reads TGTGCCAGCAGCAGACAGGGAACCTACAATGAGCAGTTCTTC. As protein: CASSRQGTYNEQFF.

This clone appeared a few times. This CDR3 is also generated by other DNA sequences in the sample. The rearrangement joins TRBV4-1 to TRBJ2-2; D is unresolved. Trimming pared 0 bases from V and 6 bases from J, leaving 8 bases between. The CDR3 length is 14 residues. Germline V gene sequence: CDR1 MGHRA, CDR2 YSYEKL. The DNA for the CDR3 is TGCGCCAGCAGCCAAGATCGCGTTCCCGGGGAGCTGTTTTTT. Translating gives CASSQDRVPGELFF.

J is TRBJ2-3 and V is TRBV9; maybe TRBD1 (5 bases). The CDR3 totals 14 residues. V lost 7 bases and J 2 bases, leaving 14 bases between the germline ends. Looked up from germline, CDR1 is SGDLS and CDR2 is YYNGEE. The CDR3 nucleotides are TGTGCCAGCTCCTCGACAGATTTCACAGATACGCAGTATTTT. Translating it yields CASSSTDFTDTQYF.

The CDR3 DNA sequence: TGCAGCGTTGGGACAGAAACCCTTGGCTACACCTTC. Translated, it gives CSVGTETLGYTF. The chain carries TRBV29-1 and TRBJ1-2; D possibly corresponds to TRBD1 (6 bases). Trimming stripped 4 bases from V and 7 bases from J, with 13 bases between. Per the germline V gene, CDR1 is SQVTM and CDR2 is ANQGSEA. The CDR3 contains 12 residues.

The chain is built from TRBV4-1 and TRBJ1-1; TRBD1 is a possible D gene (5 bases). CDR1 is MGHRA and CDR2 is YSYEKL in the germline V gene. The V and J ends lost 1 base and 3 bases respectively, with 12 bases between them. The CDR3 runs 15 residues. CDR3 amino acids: CASSQGLRGDTEAFF. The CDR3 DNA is TGCGCCAGCAGCCAAGGCCTACGGGGGGACACTGAAGCTTTCTTT.

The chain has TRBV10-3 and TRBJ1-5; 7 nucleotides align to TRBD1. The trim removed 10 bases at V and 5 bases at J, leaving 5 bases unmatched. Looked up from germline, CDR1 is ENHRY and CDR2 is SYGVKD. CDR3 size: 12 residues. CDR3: CATRQGDQPQHF. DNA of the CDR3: TGTGCCACCCGACAGGGCGATCAGCCCCAGCATTTT.

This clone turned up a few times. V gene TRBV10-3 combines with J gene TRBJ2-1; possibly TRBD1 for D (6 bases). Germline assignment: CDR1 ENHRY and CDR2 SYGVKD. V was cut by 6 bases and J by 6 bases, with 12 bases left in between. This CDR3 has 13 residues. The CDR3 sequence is CAIRDLGGNEQFF. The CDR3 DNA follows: TGTGCCATCAGAGATTTAGGGGGCAATGAGCAGTTCTTC.

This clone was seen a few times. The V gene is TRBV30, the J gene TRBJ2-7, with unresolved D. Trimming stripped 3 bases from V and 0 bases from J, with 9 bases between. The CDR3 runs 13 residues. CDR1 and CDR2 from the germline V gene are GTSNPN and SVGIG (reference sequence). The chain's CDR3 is CAWRRVPSYEQYF. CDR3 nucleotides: TGTGCCTGGAGACGGGTCCCCTCCTACGAGCAGTACTTC. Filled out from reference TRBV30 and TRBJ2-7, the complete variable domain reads SQTIHQWPATLVQPVGSPLSLECTVEGTSNPNLYWYRQAAGRGLQLLFYSVGIGQISSEVPQNLSASRPQDRQFILSSKKLLLSDSGFYLCAWRRVPSYEQYFGPGTRLTVT.

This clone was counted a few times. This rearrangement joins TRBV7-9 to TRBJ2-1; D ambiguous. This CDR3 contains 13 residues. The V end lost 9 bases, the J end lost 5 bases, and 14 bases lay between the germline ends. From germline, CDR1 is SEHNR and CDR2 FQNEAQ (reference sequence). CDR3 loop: CARSDLGHNEQFF. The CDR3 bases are TGTGCCAGGAGTGACTTAGGACACAATGAGCAGTTCTTC. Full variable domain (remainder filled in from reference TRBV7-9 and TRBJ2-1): DTGVSQNPRHKITKRGQNVTFRCDPISEHNRLYWYRQTLGQGPEFLTYFQNEAQLEKSRLLSDRFSAERPKGSFSTLEIQRTEQGDSAMYLCARSDLGHNEQFFGPGTRLTVL.

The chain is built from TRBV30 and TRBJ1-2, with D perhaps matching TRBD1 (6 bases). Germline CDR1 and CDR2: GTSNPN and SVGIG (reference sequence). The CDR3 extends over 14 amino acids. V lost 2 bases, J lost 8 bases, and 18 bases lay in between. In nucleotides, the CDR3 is TGTGCCTGGAGTCGGGGGCATGACCGTCCGGGCTACACCTTC. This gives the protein CAWSRGHDRPGYTF.

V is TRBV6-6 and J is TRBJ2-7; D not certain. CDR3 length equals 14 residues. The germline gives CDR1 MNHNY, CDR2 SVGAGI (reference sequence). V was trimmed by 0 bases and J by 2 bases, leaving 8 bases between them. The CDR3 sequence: CASSYSGETYEQYF. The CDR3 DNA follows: TGTGCCAGCAGTTACTCTGGGGAAACCTACGAGCAGTACTTC.

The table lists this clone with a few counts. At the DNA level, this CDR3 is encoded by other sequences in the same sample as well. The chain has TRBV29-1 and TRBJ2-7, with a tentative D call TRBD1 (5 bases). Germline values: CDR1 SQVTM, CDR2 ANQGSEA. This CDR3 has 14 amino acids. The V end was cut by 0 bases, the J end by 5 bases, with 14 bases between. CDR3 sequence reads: CSVEDGQGVDEQYF. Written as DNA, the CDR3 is TGCAGCGTTGAAGATGGGCAAGGGGTTGACGAGCAGTACTTC.